The TCR beta chain described here comes from a study of regulatory dendritic cells for organ transplantation. Allogeneic regulatory or mature dendritic cells were co-cultured for less than 6 days with CFSE-labeled sorted T cells at 1:10. Turning to this clone: The antigen is undetermined.

Libraries were prepared by immunoSEQ multiplex PCR; TCRdb keeps only in-frame clonotypes and omits some of them. The sample contains just under 8,000 clones, 65% to 70% of which appear only once. Looked up from germline, CDR1 is LGHNA and CDR2 is YSLEER. The CDR3 is made up of 13 amino acids. Trimming took 0 bases from V and 7 from J, leaving 9 bases between them. This sequence originates from a human donor in good health. The rearrangement links TRBV4-3 to TRBJ1-1; maybe TRBD1 (6 bases). The material sequenced was memory CD4+ T cells from blood cultured with dendritic cells. Subset specified: CD45RO+ memory T cells. For the CDR3, the DNA is TGCGCCAGCAGCCAAGATCAGGACAGTGAAGCTTTCTTT. Translated, it gives CASSQDQDSEAFF.